This T cell receptor (beta chain) was recorded in a study of follicular helper T cells after annual influenza vaccination. Study results and caveats: Recurrent ICOS+CD38+ cTfh clonotypes included tetramer and AIM influenza-specific ones. ICOS-CD38- cTfh most often held earlier Day 7 ICOS+CD38+ clones.

The CDR3 contains 16 residues. Germline CDR1 and CDR2: SGHRS and YFSETQ. The V segment lost 4 bases and the J segment 2 bases; nucleotides outside the gene matches: 7. Profiled with immunoSEQ multiplex PCR; TCRdb holds only in-frame clones, not every one. The profile shows several thousand clones, about 81% of them singletons. Time point reported: 2015-2016 season, pre-vaccination. Community-dwelling subjects without influenza vaccination in the prior 6 months were enrolled. Each time point used about 35 to 110 mL of blood. As regards this clone: Antigen specificity is unknown.

The sequencing used CXCR5- memory CD4+ T cells sorted from blood, collected on the day of influenza vaccination. This sequence originates from an adult who received the influenza vaccine. V gene TRBV5-1 combines with J gene TRBJ2-5; 11 bases map to TRBD2. The CDR3, as DNA: TGCGCCAGCAGCCAAACCGGGACTAGCGGACAAGAGACCCAGTACTTC. It codes for CASSQTGTSGQETQYF.